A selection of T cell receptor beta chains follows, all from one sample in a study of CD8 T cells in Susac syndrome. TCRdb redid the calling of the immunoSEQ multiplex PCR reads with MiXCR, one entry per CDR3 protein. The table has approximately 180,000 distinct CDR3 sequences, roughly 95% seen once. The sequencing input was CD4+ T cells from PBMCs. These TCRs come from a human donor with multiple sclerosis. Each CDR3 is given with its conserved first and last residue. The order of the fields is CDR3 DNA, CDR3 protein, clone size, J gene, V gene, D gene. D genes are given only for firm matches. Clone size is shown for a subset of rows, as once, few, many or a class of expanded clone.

DNA: TGTGCCAGCAGTTTAGTCCCCGGACTAGCGGCCTACAATGAGCAGTTCTTC; CDR3: CASSLVPGLAAYNEQFF; size: -; J: TRBJ2-1; V: TRBV12-3/TRBV12-4; D: TRBD2
DNA: TGTGCCAGCAGCTTAGCGAGGGAGAACATTCAGTACTTC; CDR3: CASSLARENIQYF; size: -; J: TRBJ2-4; V: TRBV7-8; D: -
DNA: TGTGCCAGCAGTTACCGGACTAGCGGGGGGACAGATACGCAGTATTTT; CDR3: CASSYRTSGGTDTQYF; size: -; J: TRBJ2-3; V: TRBV6-6; D: TRBD2
DNA: TGCGCCAGCAGTGAGTCGATAGCCAGCTTGGGTGAAAAACTGTTTTTT; CDR3: CASSESIASLGEKLFF; size: -; J: TRBJ1-4; V: TRBV10-2; D: -
DNA: TGTGCCAGCAGTGCCCCTCCCGCAGGGTACGAGCAGTACTTC; CDR3: CASSAPPAGYEQYF; size: -; J: TRBJ2-7; V: TRBV2; D: -
DNA: TGTGCCAGCAGCCAAGGCGGGGGGACTCCCTACAATGAGCAGTTCTTC; CDR3: CASSQGGGTPYNEQFF; size: once; J: TRBJ2-1; V: TRBV3-1; D: TRBD2
DNA: TGTGCCAGCACCCCCGGACCGGGAACCCTGCGCAATGAGCAGTTCTTC; CDR3: CASTPGPGTLRNEQFF; size: -; J: TRBJ2-1; V: TRBV6-1; D: -
DNA: TGCAGTGCTCCCATTCGACAGTGGGGCACTGAAGCTTTCTTT; CDR3: CSAPIRQWGTEAFF; size: -; J: TRBJ1-1; V: TRBV20-1; D: -
DNA: TGTGCCTGGACTCCCGGGGTCTACGAGCAGTACTTC; CDR3: CAWTPGVYEQYF; size: once; J: TRBJ2-7; V: TRBV30; D: -
DNA: TGTGCCAGCAGCCCCGGCGCCCCTCAAGAGACCCAGTACTTC; CDR3: CASSPGAPQETQYF; size: -; J: TRBJ2-5; V: TRBV7-9; D: -
DNA: TGTGCCTGGAGTGCTCCTTGGGGACGGATGAACACTGAAGCTTTCTTT; CDR3: CAWSAPWGRMNTEAFF; size: -; J: TRBJ1-1; V: TRBV30; D: -
DNA: TGCAGTGCTAGATACAGAGCAAATGAGCAGTTCTTC; CDR3: CSARYRANEQFF; size: -; J: TRBJ2-1; V: TRBV20-1; D: -
DNA: TGTGCCAGCAGTGACAACAGGGGGCTCGGGTCAGATACGCAGTATTTT; CDR3: CASSDNRGLGSDTQYF; size: once; J: TRBJ2-3; V: TRBV6-1; D: TRBD1
DNA: TGCGCCAGCAGCTTGACAGGGGGAGGATACTATGGCTACACCTTC; CDR3: CASSLTGGGYYGYTF; size: -; J: TRBJ1-2; V: TRBV5-1; D: TRBD1
DNA: TGTGCCAGCAGCCTCGGGACAGGGTACGAAAAACTGTTTTTT; CDR3: CASSLGTGYEKLFF; size: -; J: TRBJ1-4; V: TRBV7-9; D: TRBD1
DNA: TGCAGTGCTAGCGCCTTCGGGGGACAGCCCCAGCATTTT; CDR3: CSASAFGGQPQHF; size: once; J: TRBJ1-5; V: TRBV20-1; D: -
DNA: TGTGCCAGCAGCGAGGAGGAGCAGTTCTTC; CDR3: CASSEEEQFF; size: -; J: TRBJ2-1; V: TRBV6-1; D: -
DNA: TGTGCCAGCAGTTTAGAGGATGAGCAGTTCTTC; CDR3: CASSLEDEQFF; size: few; J: TRBJ2-1; V: TRBV9; D: -
DNA: TGTGCCAGCAGTCAGGGACAGGGCCAAACCTACGAGCAGTACTTC; CDR3: CASSQGQGQTYEQYF; size: -; J: TRBJ2-7; V: TRBV7-3; D: TRBD1
DNA: TGTGCCAGCAGCCAAGGACGCGTCCGGGAAAATGAGCAGTTCTTC; CDR3: CASSQGRVRENEQFF; size: -; J: TRBJ2-1; V: TRBV14; D: -
DNA: TGTGCCAGCAGTTTCGGATCAGCGAACACTGAAGCTTTCTTT; CDR3: CASSFGSANTEAFF; size: once; J: TRBJ1-1; V: TRBV27; D: -
DNA: TGTGCCAGCAGTGACTGGGGAACCGGCACAGATACGCAGTATTTT; CDR3: CASSDWGTGTDTQYF; size: -; J: TRBJ2-3; V: TRBV6-4; D: -
DNA: TGCAGCGTGGCCTCACAGGGGGCCCTACCTGACGGCTACACCTTC; CDR3: CSVASQGALPDGYTF; size: -; J: TRBJ1-2; V: TRBV29-1; D: TRBD1
DNA: TGTGCCAGCAGCGTAGACCTTAGTAGGGGGCATGGCTACAATGAGCAGTTCTTC; CDR3: CASSVDLSRGHGYNEQFF; size: -; J: TRBJ2-1; V: TRBV9; D: TRBD1
DNA: TGTGCCAGTACCGGGAGCGGGGGGACCCACGAGCAGTACTTC; CDR3: CASTGSGGTHEQYF; size: -; J: TRBJ2-7; V: TRBV19; D: TRBD2
DNA: TGTGCCTGGAACGGAGATCAAGAGACCCAGTACTTC; CDR3: CAWNGDQETQYF; size: -; J: TRBJ2-5; V: TRBV30; D: -
DNA: TGTGCTAGTGGTGAAGCAGGGATGTACAATGAGCAGTTCTTC; CDR3: CASGEAGMYNEQFF; size: -; J: TRBJ2-1; V: TRBV12-5; D: -
DNA: TGTGCCAGCTCACCATTAGGACAGGATACTGAAGCTTTCTTT; CDR3: CASSPLGQDTEAFF; size: -; J: TRBJ1-1; V: TRBV18; D: TRBD1
DNA: TGTGCCAGCAGCTTGGATCGGGCGGCACGGGGAGGCTACACCTTC; CDR3: CASSLDRAARGGYTF; size: -; J: TRBJ1-2; V: TRBV5-6; D: -
DNA: TGTGCCTGGAGTGGTGGAGATCAGCCCCAGCATTTT; CDR3: CAWSGGDQPQHF; size: -; J: TRBJ1-5; V: TRBV30; D: -
DNA: TGTGCCAGCAGCCAAGATAGTAGGAAGCAGTTCTTC; CDR3: CASSQDSRKQFF; size: once; J: TRBJ2-1; V: TRBV3-1; D: -
DNA: TGCAGTGCTCCCGGGGGCTGGGGCACAGATACGCAGTATTTT; CDR3: CSAPGGWGTDTQYF; size: -; J: TRBJ2-3; V: TRBV20-1; D: -
DNA: TGTGCCAGCAGTGAAGGGGGCCGCCCCCAGCATTTT; CDR3: CASSEGGRPQHF; size: -; J: TRBJ1-5; V: TRBV25-1; D: -
DNA: TGTGCCAGCAGCCCCCAAAGGGACTTAAAATTCTATGGCTACACCTTC; CDR3: CASSPQRDLKFYGYTF; size: -; J: TRBJ1-2; V: TRBV5-4; D: -
DNA: TGTGCCAGCAGCTCGAAAGAGACCCAGTACTTC; CDR3: CASSSKETQYF; size: -; J: TRBJ2-5; V: TRBV11-2; D: -
DNA: TGTGCCTGGAGTTCGATGGGGAATCAGCCCCAGCATTTT; CDR3: CAWSSMGNQPQHF; size: -; J: TRBJ1-5; V: TRBV30; D: -
DNA: TGCAGTGCTAGGAGGACAGTGAACACTGAAGCTTTCTTT; CDR3: CSARRTVNTEAFF; size: -; J: TRBJ1-1; V: TRBV20-1; D: -
DNA: TGTGCCAGCAGTAAAGGGACAGGGTCCACAGATACGCAGTATTTT; CDR3: CASSKGTGSTDTQYF; size: -; J: TRBJ2-3; V: TRBV2; D: TRBD1
DNA: TGTGCCGGGGGTCCCAGCACAGATACGCAGTATTTT; CDR3: CAGGPSTDTQYF; size: -; J: TRBJ2-3; V: TRBV7-9; D: -
DNA: TGTGCCACCAGCAGAGGAGGTATATCGGGTGCCCTTTCTTTT; CDR3: CATSRGGISGALSF; size: once; J: TRBJ1-3; V: TRBV15; D: -
DNA: TGCAGCGTTTCAAGATGGGAGGAGACCCAGTACTTC; CDR3: CSVSRWEETQYF; size: once; J: TRBJ2-5; V: TRBV29-1; D: -
DNA: TGCGCCAGCAGCTCCTCGAATAGGTTGTCTGGGGCCAACGTCCTGACTTTC; CDR3: CASSSSNRLSGANVLTF; size: -; J: TRBJ2-6; V: TRBV5-1; D: -
DNA: TGTGCCAGCAGCACCAGGGTTGCTGAGCAGTTCTTC; CDR3: CASSTRVAEQFF; size: -; J: TRBJ2-1; V: TRBV6-2/TRBV6-3; D: -